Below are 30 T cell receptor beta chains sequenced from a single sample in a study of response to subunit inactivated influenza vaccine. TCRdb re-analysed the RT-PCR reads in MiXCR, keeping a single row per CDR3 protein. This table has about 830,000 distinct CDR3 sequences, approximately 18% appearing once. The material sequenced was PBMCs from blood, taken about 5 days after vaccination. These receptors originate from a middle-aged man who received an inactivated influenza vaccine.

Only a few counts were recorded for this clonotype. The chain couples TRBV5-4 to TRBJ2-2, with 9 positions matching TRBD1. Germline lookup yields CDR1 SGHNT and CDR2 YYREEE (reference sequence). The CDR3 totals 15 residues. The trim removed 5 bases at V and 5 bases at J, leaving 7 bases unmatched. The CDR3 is CASSSGTGKTGELFF. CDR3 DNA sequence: TGTGCCAGCAGTTCCGGGACAGGGAAGACCGGGGAGCTGTTTTTT.

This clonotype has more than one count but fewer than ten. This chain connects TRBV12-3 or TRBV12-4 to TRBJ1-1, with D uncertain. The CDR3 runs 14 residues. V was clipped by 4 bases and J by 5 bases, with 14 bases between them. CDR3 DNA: TGTGCCAGCAGTTACGCGGGTCTCAAGACTGAAGCTTTCTTT. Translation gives CASSYAGLKTEAFF.

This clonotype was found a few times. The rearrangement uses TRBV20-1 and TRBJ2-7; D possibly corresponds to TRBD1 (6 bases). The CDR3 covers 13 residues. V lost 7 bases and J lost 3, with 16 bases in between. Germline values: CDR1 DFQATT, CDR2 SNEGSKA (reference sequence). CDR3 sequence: CSEHPGVRYEQYF. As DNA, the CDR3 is TGCAGTGAGCACCCAGGGGTACGCTACGAGCAGTACTTC.

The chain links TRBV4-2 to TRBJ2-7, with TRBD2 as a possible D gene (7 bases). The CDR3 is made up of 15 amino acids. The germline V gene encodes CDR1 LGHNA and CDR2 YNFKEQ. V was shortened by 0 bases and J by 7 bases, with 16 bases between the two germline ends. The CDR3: CASSQERGGAGEQYF. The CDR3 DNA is TGTGCCAGCAGCCAAGAAAGGGGGGGGGCAGGTGAGCAGTACTTC.

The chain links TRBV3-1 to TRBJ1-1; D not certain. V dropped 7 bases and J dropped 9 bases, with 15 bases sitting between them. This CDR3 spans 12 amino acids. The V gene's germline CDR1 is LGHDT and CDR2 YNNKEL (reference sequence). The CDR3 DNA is TGTGCCAGCACCGCGGAAGGAGCGCAAGCTTTCTTT. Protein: CASTAEGAQAFF.

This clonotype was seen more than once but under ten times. CDR3 DNA: TGTGCCAGCAGTTACTCGAATACAGGGGGCTACGAGCAGTACTTC. It yields the protein CASSYSNTGGYEQYF. V usage is TRBV6-5 and J usage is TRBJ2-7, with 8 bases lining up with TRBD1. The CDR3 extends over 15 amino acids. The V and J ends lost 0 bases and 3 bases, in that order; junction bases with no gene match: 4. The V gene's germline CDR1 is MNHEY and CDR2 SVGAGI.

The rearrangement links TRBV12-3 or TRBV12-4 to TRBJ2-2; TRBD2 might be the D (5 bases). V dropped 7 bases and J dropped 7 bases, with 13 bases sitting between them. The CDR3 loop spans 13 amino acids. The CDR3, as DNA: TGTGCCAGCACTGGGAGCGGAGACGGGGAGCTGTTTTTT. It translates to CASTGSGDGELFF.

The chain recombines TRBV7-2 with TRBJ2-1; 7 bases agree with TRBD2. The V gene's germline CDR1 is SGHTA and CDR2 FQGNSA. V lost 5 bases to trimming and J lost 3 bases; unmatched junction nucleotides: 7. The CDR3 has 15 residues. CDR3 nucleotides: TGTGCCAGCAGCCCTTCGGGACTAAACTACAATGAGCAGTTCTTC. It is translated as CASSPSGLNYNEQFF.

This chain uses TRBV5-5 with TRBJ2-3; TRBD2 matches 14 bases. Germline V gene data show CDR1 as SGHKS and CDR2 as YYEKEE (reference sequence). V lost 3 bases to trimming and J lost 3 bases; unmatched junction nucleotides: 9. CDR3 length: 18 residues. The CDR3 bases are TGTGCCAGCAGCTCCCCCCCGGGGACTAGCGGGAGTACAGATACGCAGTATTTT. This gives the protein CASSSPPGTSGSTDTQYF.

The CDR3 spells CASTIDRGFYNEQFF. CDR3 DNA: TGTGCCAGCACCATCGACAGGGGGTTCTACAATGAGCAGTTCTTC. The rearrangement links TRBV2 to TRBJ2-1; 9 bases align to TRBD1. The CDR3 totals 15 residues. The V gene's germline CDR1 is SNHLY and CDR2 FYNNEI. V shed 7 bases, J shed 3 bases, and the junction held 7 bases outside the gene matches.

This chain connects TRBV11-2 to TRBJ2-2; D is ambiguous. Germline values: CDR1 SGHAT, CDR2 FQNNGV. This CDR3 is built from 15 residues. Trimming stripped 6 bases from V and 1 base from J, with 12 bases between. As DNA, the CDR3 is TGTGCCAGCAGGCGGAGCGTGATGAACACCGGGGAGCTGTTTTTT. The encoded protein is CASRRSVMNTGELFF.

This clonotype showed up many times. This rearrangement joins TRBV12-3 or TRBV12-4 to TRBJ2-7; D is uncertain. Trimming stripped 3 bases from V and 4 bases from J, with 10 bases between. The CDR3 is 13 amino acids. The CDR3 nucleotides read TGTGCCAGCAGTTTCGGCTGGTCGTACGAGCAGTACTTC. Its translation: CASSFGWSYEQYF.

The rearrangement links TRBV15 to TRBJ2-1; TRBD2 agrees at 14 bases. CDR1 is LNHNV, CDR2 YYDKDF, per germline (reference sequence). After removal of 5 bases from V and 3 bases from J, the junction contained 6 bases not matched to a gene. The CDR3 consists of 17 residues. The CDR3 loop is CATSGLAGGLLYNEQFF. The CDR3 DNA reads TGTGCCACCAGCGGACTAGCGGGGGGCCTCCTCTACAATGAGCAGTTCTTC.

DNA for the CDR3: TGCGCCAGCAGCTTGTTTCCTGGCGGGACAGAACGCACAGATACGCAGTATTTT. Its translation: CASSLFPGGTERTDTQYF. The chain links TRBV5-1 to TRBJ2-3; weak D call: TRBD1 (7 bases). The CDR3 extends over 18 amino acids. The germline V and J ends were trimmed by 1 base and 1 base, with 19 bases remaining between them. Looked up from germline, CDR1 is SGHRS and CDR2 is YFSETQ.

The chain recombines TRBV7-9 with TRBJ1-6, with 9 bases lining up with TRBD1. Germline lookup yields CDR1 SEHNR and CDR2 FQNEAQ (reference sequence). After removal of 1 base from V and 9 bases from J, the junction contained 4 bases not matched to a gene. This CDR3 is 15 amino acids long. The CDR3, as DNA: TGTGCCAGCAGCTTAGTGGGACAGGGAGGTTCACCCCTCCACTTT. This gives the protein CASSLVGQGGSPLHF.

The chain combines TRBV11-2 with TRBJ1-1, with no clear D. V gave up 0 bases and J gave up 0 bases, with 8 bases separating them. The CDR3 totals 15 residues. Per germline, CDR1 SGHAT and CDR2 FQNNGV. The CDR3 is CASSLDIGVNTEAFF. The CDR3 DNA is TGTGCCAGCAGCTTAGATATTGGTGTGAACACTGAAGCTTTCTTT.

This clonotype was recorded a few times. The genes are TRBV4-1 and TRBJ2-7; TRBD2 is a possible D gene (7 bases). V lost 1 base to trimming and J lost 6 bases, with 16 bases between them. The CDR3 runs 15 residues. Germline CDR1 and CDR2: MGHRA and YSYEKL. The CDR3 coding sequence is TGCGCCAGCAGCCAAGGTTGGGGGGGCGAGGTCGAGCAGTACTTC. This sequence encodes CASSQGWGGEVEQYF.

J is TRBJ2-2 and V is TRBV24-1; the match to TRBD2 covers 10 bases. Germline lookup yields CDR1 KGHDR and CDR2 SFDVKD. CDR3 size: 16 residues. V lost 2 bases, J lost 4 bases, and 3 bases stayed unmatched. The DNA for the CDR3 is TGTGCCACCAGTGATTCAGCGGGAGGGGCCACCGGGGAGCTGTTTTTT. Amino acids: CATSDSAGGATGELFF.

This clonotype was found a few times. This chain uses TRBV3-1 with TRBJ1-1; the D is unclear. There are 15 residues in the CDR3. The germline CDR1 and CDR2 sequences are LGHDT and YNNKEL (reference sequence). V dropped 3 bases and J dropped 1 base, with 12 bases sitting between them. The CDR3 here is CASSHPRHSNTEAFF. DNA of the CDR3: TGTGCCAGCAGCCACCCCAGACACTCGAACACTGAAGCTTTCTTT.

In DNA form, the CDR3 reads TGTGCCAGCAGTTACGAGGGGGCGAGCCTATACAATGAGCAGTTCTTC. Translated, it gives CASSYEGASLYNEQFF. The chain recombines TRBV6-5 with TRBJ2-1; 7 bases map to TRBD1. Germline assignment: CDR1 MNHEY and CDR2 SVGAGI. The CDR3 spans 16 residues. V lost 2 bases, J lost 4 bases, and 8 bases stayed unmatched.

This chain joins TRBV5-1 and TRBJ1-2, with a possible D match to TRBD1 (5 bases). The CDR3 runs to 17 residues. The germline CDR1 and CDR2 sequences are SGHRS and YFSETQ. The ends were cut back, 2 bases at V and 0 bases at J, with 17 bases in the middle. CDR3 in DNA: TGCGCCAGCAGCTTCACGGGACGGCAGGGCTCTAACTATGGCTACACCTTC. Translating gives CASSFTGRQGSNYGYTF.

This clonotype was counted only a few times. The CDR3 DNA reads TGTGCCACCAGTGATTTGCGTCAGGGCGAAGATACGCAGTATTTT. This sequence encodes CATSDLRQGEDTQYF. The V gene is TRBV24-1, the J gene TRBJ2-3; D is possibly TRBD1 (5 bases). Looked up from germline, CDR1 is KGHDR and CDR2 is SFDVKD. CDR3 length: 15 residues. The V end was cut by 0 bases, the J end by 5 bases, with 11 bases between.

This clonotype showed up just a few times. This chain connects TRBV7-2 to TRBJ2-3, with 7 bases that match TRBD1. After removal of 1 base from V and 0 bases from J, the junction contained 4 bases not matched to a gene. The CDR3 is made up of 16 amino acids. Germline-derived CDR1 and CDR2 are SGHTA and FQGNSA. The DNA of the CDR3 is TGTGCCAGCAGCTTAGTAGGGGGCCGGAGCACAGATACGCAGTATTTT. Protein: CASSLVGGRSTDTQYF.

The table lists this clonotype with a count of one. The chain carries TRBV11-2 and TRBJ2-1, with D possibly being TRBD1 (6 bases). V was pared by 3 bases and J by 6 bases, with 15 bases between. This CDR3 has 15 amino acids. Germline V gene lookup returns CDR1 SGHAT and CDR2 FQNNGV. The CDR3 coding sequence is TGTGCCAGCAGCTTTCGACAGGACCTGGCCAATGAGCAGTTCTTC. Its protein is CASSFRQDLANEQFF.

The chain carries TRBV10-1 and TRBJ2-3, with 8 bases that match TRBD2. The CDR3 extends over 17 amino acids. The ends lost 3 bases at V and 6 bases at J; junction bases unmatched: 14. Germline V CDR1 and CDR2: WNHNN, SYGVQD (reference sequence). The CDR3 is CASSEQPPGTSMDTQYF. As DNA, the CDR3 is TGCGCCAGCAGTGAACAACCTCCGGGGACTAGTATGGATACGCAGTATTTT.

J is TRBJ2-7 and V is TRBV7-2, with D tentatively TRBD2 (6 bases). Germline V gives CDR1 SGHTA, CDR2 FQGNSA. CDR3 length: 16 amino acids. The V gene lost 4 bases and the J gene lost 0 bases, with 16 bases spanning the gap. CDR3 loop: CASSSTGSGGSYEQYF. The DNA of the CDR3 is TGTGCCAGCAGCTCCACGGGTAGCGGCGGCTCCTACGAGCAGTACTTC. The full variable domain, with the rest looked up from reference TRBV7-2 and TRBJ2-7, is GAGVSQSPSNKVTEKGKDVELRCDPISGHTALYWYRQSLGQGLEFLIYFQGNSAPDKSGLPSDRFSAERTGGSVSTLTIQRTQQEDSAVYLCASSSTGSGGSYEQYFGPGTRLTVT.

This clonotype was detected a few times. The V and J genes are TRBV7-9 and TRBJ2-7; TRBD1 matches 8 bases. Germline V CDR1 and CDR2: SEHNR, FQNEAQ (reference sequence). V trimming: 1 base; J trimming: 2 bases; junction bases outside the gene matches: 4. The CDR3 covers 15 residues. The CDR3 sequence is CASSLGTGSAYEQYF. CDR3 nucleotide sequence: TGTGCCAGCAGCTTAGGGACAGGGTCGGCCTACGAGCAGTACTTC. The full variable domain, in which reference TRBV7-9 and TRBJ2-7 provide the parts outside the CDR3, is DTGVSQNPRHKITKRGQNVTFRCDPISEHNRLYWYRQTLGQGPEFLTYFQNEAQLEKSRLLSDRFSAERPKGSFSTLEIQRTEQGDSAMYLCASSLGTGSAYEQYFGPGTRLTVT.

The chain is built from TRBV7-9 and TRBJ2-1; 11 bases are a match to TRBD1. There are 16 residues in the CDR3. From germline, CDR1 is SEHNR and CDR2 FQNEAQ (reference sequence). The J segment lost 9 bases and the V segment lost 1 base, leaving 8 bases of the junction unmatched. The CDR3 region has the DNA TGTGCCAGCAGCTTAGGAAACGGACAGGGGGCTGGTGAGCAGTTCTTC. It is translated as CASSLGNGQGAGEQFF. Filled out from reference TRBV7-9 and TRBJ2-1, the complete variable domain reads DTGVSQNPRHKITKRGQNVTFRCDPISEHNRLYWYRQTLGQGPEFLTYFQNEAQLEKSRLLSDRFSAERPKGSFSTLEIQRTEQGDSAMYLCASSLGNGQGAGEQFFGPGTRLTVL.

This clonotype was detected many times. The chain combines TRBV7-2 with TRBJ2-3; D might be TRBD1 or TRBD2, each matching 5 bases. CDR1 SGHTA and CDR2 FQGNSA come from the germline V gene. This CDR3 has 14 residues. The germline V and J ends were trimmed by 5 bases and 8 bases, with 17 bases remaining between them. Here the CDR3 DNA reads TGTGCCAGCAGCCCCTCAGGGACCGAGGCTACGCAGTATTTT. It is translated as CASSPSGTEATQYF. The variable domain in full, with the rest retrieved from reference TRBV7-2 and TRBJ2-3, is GAGVSQSPSNKVTEKGKDVELRCDPISGHTALYWYRQSLGQGLEFLIYFQGNSAPDKSGLPSDRFSAERTGGSVSTLTIQRTQQEDSAVYLCASSPSGTEATQYFGPGTRLTVL.

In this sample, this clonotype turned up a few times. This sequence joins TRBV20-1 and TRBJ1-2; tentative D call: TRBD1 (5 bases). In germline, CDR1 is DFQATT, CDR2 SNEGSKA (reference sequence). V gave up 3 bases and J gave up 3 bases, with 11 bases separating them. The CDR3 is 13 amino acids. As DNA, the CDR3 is TGCAGTGCTAGTACTCCAGGGTACTATGGCTACACCTTC. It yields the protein CSASTPGYYGYTF.